This TCR beta chain emerged from a study of control samples from healthy donors and cancer patients. CDR3 length: 15 residues. After removal of 3 bases from V and 4 bases from J, the junction contained 6 bases not matched to a gene. The V gene's germline CDR1 is MNHEY and CDR2 SMNVEV (reference sequence). Data came from immunoSEQ multiplex PCR; TCRdb stores just in-frame clones and leaves some out. This table holds hundreds of thousands of clones, 80% to 95% found once. The sample taken for sequencing was PBMCs. The sequence came from a man aged 40-55 years with head and neck cancer. The chain joins TRBV27 to TRBJ1-1, with TRBD1 matching over 9 bases. The CDR3 nucleotides are TGTGCCAGCAGTTTCACCTTGACAGGGGGCACTGAAGCTTTCTTT. Amino acid sequence: CASSFTLTGGTEAFF.